This TCR beta chain was obtained from a study of CD8+CD57+ T cells in acquired aplastic anemia. Study-wide context: Healthy donors had, on average, approximately 11 million reads for their CD4+ cells.

The study profiled TCR beta VDJ and CDR3 using genomic DNA as template. A single record per CDR3 protein comes from TCRdb applying MiXCR to the reads. The data hold some 220,000 distinct CDR3 sequences, with roughly 35% observed a single time. The CDR3 loop spans 17 amino acids. Looked up from germline, CDR1 is SGHAT and CDR2 is FQDESV (reference sequence). V shed 6 bases, J shed 9 bases, and the junction held 20 bases outside the gene matches. The chain couples TRBV11-1 to TRBJ1-2, with 9 bases that match TRBD1. The TCR was taken from a human donor in good health, serving as a control. The sequencing input was sorted CD4+, CD8+, or CD8+CD57+ T cells (not recorded which) from PBMCs. CDR3 loop: CASRPKSTGGTLDSYTF. CDR3 DNA sequence: TGTGCCAGCAGACCTAAATCGACAGGGGGTACGTTGGATAGCTACACCTTC.